This T cell receptor beta chain was found in a study of T cell responses to AZD1222 COVID-19 vaccine. This CDR3 has 16 residues. Trimming at V came to 0 bases and at J to 9 bases, leaving 10 bases not matched to a gene. The germline V gene encodes CDR1 LGHNA and CDR2 YNFKEQ. TCRdb keeps only in-frame clones here, not all; method: immunoSEQ multiplex PCR. This table holds roughly 100,000 clones, approximately 88% found once. This chain uses TRBV4-2 with TRBJ2-1; TRBD2 matches at 8 bases. Sequenced here: peripheral blood, sampled on day 0 of AZD1222 vaccination. The TCR was taken from an adult in good health. This CDR3 is CASSQDKGGGKSEQFF. Written as DNA, the CDR3 is TGTGCCAGCAGCCAAGATAAGGGCGGGGGGAAGTCTGAGCAGTTCTTC.